These 29 T cell receptor beta chains came from one sample sequenced in a study of T cells in Graves' hyperthyroidism and ophthalmopathy. Authors of the study amplified TCR beta CDR3 regions from RNA transcripts. Primed by the HTBI set, a first-round RT-PCR was run on the TCR CDR3. TCRdb itself ran the multiplex PCR reads through MiXCR, one entry per CDR3 protein. The repertoire holds more than 500,000 distinct CDR3 sequences, 40% to 55% seen once, with around 44% in the top ten. The sequenced material came from peripheral blood or thyroid tissue (not recorded which). Receptors were obtained from an adult woman with Graves' disease, either hyperthyroidism or ophthalmopathy (not recorded which).

This clonotype was recorded many times. One end of the junction varies from germline; a read error may be responsible. This chain links TRBV7-2 with TRBJ2-5; 8 bases fit TRBD2. The CDR3 runs 14 residues. Per the germline V gene, CDR1 is SGHTA and CDR2 is FQGNSA. CDR3: CASRLAGNQETQYF. In DNA, the CDR3 is TGTGCCAGCAGATTAGCGGGAAACCAAGAGACCCAGTACTTC.

The V call is TRBV2, the J call TRBJ2-2; D perhaps matches TRBD1 (5 bases). V lost 0 bases, J lost 6 bases, and 11 bases lay in between. CDR1 and CDR2 from the germline V gene are SNHLY and FYNNEI. The CDR3 sequence is 15 residues long. This CDR3 reads CASSEARQTSGELFF. CDR3 sequence (DNA): TGTGCCAGCAGTGAAGCGCGACAGACCTCCGGGGAGCTGTTTTTT.

V usage is TRBV9 and J usage is TRBJ1-1; possible D gene TRBD1, 6 bases. The germline gives CDR1 SGDLS, CDR2 YYNGEE. V shed 0 bases and J shed 6 bases, with 12 bases lying between them. The CDR3 consists of 14 residues. CDR3 sequence reads: CASSVAGAPAEAFF. The DNA of the CDR3 is TGTGCCAGCAGCGTAGCGGGGGCGCCGGCTGAAGCTTTCTTT.

Worth noting for this clonotype: One junction end does not reproduce the germline sequence, and a read error may be involved. J is TRBJ1-2 and V is TRBV19, with 8 bases lining up with TRBD1. The CDR3 length is 14 residues. The germline CDR1 and CDR2 sequences are LNHDA and SQIVND (reference sequence). CDR3 in DNA: TGTGCCAGTAGTGGAGCAGGGGGCAACTCTGGCTACACCTTC. Encoded protein: CASSGAGGNSGYTF.

This rearrangement joins TRBV10-1 to TRBJ1-5; D is unclear. The germline V gene encodes CDR1 WNHNN and CDR2 SYGVQD (reference sequence). V lost 8 bases to trimming and J lost 0 bases, with 20 bases between them. This CDR3 spans 17 amino acids. DNA for the CDR3: TGCGCCAGCGGCATTTTTCTCGGCCAAAATAGCAATCAGCCCCAGCATTTT. Protein product: CASGIFLGQNSNQPQHF.

This clonotype was seen many times. The chain has TRBV7-9 and TRBJ1-2; TRBD1 is a possible D gene (6 bases). Per the germline V gene, CDR1 is SEHNR and CDR2 is FQNEAQ (reference sequence). Trimming stripped 4 bases from V and 3 bases from J, with 12 bases between. This CDR3 comprises 14 residues. The CDR3 here is CASSSQGWDYGYTF. The CDR3 nucleotides read TGTGCCAGCAGCTCGCAGGGGTGGGACTATGGCTACACCTTC.

This clonotype was counted between two and nine times. J is TRBJ2-7 and V is TRBV6-5; D is undetermined. This CDR3 has 14 amino acids. The ends were cut back, 7 bases at V and 0 bases at J, with 13 bases in the middle. Germline CDR1 is MNHEY and CDR2 is SVGAGI. The CDR3 is CASMRSKSSYEQYF. The CDR3 nucleotides read TGTGCCAGCATGAGATCAAAAAGCTCCTACGAGCAGTACTTC.

Ten or more counts support this clonotype. The CDR3 reads CASSESRGNSPLHF. For the CDR3, the DNA is TGTGCCAGCAGTGAATCCAGGGGCAATTCACCCCTCCACTTT. This chain uses TRBV6-1 with TRBJ1-6, with TRBD1 as a possible D gene (6 bases). CDR3 length equals 14 residues. The germline V and J ends were trimmed by 2 bases and 7 bases, with 9 bases remaining between them. Germline V lookup: CDR1 MNHNS, CDR2 SASEGT.

The J gene is TRBJ2-7, the V gene TRBV5-1; 8 bases match TRBD1. V lost 5 bases and J lost 5; bases outside the gene matches: 6. Germline V gene data show CDR1 as SGHRS and CDR2 as YFSETQ. The CDR3 length is 13 residues. The chain's CDR3 is CASRRTGQNEQYF. The CDR3 region has the DNA TGCGCCAGCAGACGGACAGGGCAAAACGAGCAGTACTTC. The entire variable domain, with the rest obtained from reference TRBV5-1 and TRBJ2-7, is as follows: KAGVTQTPRYLIKTRGQQVTLSCSPISGHRSVSWYQQTPGQGLQFLFEYFSETQRNKGNFPGRFSGRQFSNSRSEMNVSTLELGDSALYLCASRRTGQNEQYFGPGTRLTVT.

This clonotype was seen only a few times. The chain couples TRBV15 to TRBJ1-6; TRBD1 agrees at 8 bases. The ends lost 3 bases at V and 4 bases at J; junction bases unmatched: 8. The CDR3 is made up of 17 amino acids. In germline, CDR1 is LNHNV, CDR2 YYDKDF (reference sequence). CDR3 region: CATSSSLRGLYNSPLHF. The CDR3, as DNA: TGTGCCACCAGCAGCTCCCTCAGGGGGCTGTATAATTCACCCCTCCACTTT.

Details on this clonotype: This may be a read error: a much more frequent sequence differs by one nucleotide. The CDR3 region has the DNA TGTGCCATCAGTGAACCGAACAGGGGGCGCGTCACAGATATGCAGTATTTT. Protein sequence: CAISEPNRGRVTDMQYF. The rearrangement uses TRBV10-3 and TRBJ2-3; 9 bases align to TRBD1. The CDR3 has 17 amino acids. Germline V lookup: CDR1 ENHRY, CDR2 SYGVKD.

This clonotype was counted only a few times. This may arise from a read error, as a much more abundant clone is one base away. The chain uses TRBV27 and TRBJ1-4; D gene unclear. V was clipped by 3 bases and J by 12 bases, with 11 bases between them. CDR3 size: 12 residues. CDR1 and CDR2 (germline): MNHEY, SMNVEV (reference sequence). CDR3 sequence: CASSLSDRELFF. CDR3 bases: TGTGCCAGCAGTTTGTCCGATAGAGAACTGTTTTTT.

The V and J genes are TRBV29-1 and TRBJ1-2; tentative D call: TRBD1 (5 bases). CDR3 length equals 12 residues. Trimming removed 3 bases from V and 10 bases from J, with 15 bases in between. Germline values: CDR1 SQVTM, CDR2 ANQGSEA. The CDR3 DNA follows: TGCAGCGTTGATCAACAGGTGGGGGACTACACCTTC. The encoded protein is CSVDQQVGDYTF.

The V gene is TRBV18, the J gene TRBJ2-7; 9 bases match TRBD1. The length of the CDR3 is 14 residues. Losses at the gene ends were 6 bases for V and 3 bases for J; bases not matched to a gene: 6. CDR1 and CDR2 from the germline V gene are KGHSH and LQKENI. The CDR3 DNA sequence: TGTGCCAGCTCCACAACAGGGGGCCTCTACGAGCAGTACTTC. Its translation is CASSTTGGLYEQYF.

This clonotype was picked up many times. A read error may explain this, as a much larger clone is one base away. V gene TRBV7-2 combines with J gene TRBJ1-6; D remains ambiguous. CDR1 and CDR2 (germline): SGHTA, FQGNSA. The CDR3 has 12 residues. CDR3 coding DNA: TGTGCCGGCAGCTTAGAGGGTACACCCCTCCACTTT. This gives the protein CAGSLEGTPLHF.

V gene TRBV11-2 combines with J gene TRBJ2-7, with TRBD2 matching 13 bases. Per germline, CDR1 SGHAT and CDR2 FQNNGV. There are 15 residues in the CDR3. V lost 2 bases and J lost 6; bases outside the gene matches: 4. The CDR3 sequence is CASSLPTSGRAEQYF. Written as DNA, the CDR3 is TGTGCCAGCAGCTTACCCACTAGCGGGAGGGCCGAGCAGTACTTC.

The chain recombines TRBV28 with TRBJ1-5; D is possibly TRBD1 (5 bases). The CDR3 has 15 amino acids. CDR1 and CDR2 from the germline V gene are MDHEN and SYDVKM. With 2 bases removed from V and 9 bases from J, the gap between germline ends came to 17 bases. The DNA of the CDR3 is TGTGCCAGCAGTTTAACATTGGGGGAGAGGTGGCCCCAGCATTTT. Its translation is CASSLTLGERWPQHF.

This clonotype was seen repeatedly, ten times or more. CDR3 amino acids: CSARENSNQPQHF. The CDR3 DNA follows: TGCAGTGCTAGAGAAAACAGTAATCAGCCCCAGCATTTT. The chain combines TRBV20-1 with TRBJ1-5, with D unclear. The CDR3 totals 13 residues. Looked up from germline, CDR1 is DFQATT and CDR2 is SNEGSKA (reference sequence). V was clipped by 0 bases and J by 4 bases, with 7 bases between them.

The table lists this clonotype with a few counts. The chain employs TRBV29-1 and TRBJ1-2, with D unclear. The length of the CDR3 is 13 residues. Trimming stripped 4 bases from V and 5 bases from J, with 14 bases between. CDR1 is SQVTM, CDR2 ANQGSEA, per germline. CDR3 residues: CSVVGGIGYGYTF. Written as DNA, the CDR3 is TGCAGCGTTGTGGGAGGCATTGGTTATGGCTACACCTTC.

The rearrangement links TRBV2 to TRBJ1-1; D is unresolved. The length of the CDR3 is 14 residues. Looked up from germline, CDR1 is SNHLY and CDR2 is FYNNEI. Deletions cut 4 bases from V and 5 bases from J, with 14 bases between. The DNA for the CDR3 is TGTGCCAGCAGTGTAGGAGACATCGGAACTGAAGCTTTCTTT. Encoded protein: CASSVGDIGTEAFF.

The chain has TRBV29-1 and TRBJ2-7; 8 positions agree with TRBD1. After removal of 8 bases from V and 7 bases from J, the junction contained 7 bases not matched to a gene. Germline lookup yields CDR1 SQVTM and CDR2 ANQGSEA. The CDR3 loop spans 11 amino acids. In nucleotides, the CDR3 is TGCAGCTCCCCAGGGGACAGGGAGCAGTACTTC. It codes for CSSPGDREQYF.

The V and J genes are TRBV7-9 and TRBJ1-1; D ambiguous. The germline V gene encodes CDR1 SEHNR and CDR2 FQNEAQ (reference sequence). The length of the CDR3 is 13 residues. V dropped 4 bases and J dropped 3 bases, with 9 bases sitting between them. CDR3 sequence reads: CASSSGGYTEAFF. In DNA form, the CDR3 reads TGTGCCAGCAGCTCGGGCGGATACACTGAAGCTTTCTTT.

The V gene is TRBV2, the J gene TRBJ2-7; the D is unclear. V was cut by 1 base and J by 9 bases, with 10 bases left in between. The CDR3 loop spans 12 amino acids. Germline V lookup: CDR1 SNHLY, CDR2 FYNNEI. The CDR3 nucleotides are TGTGCCAGCAGTGAAGTTGAGGCCTGGCAGTACTTC. Translation: CASSEVEAWQYF.

This clonotype was detected many times. The V and J genes are TRBV20-1 and TRBJ1-6; 7 positions agree with TRBD1. With V trimmed by 5 bases and J by 4 bases, 5 bases remained unmatched. The V gene's germline CDR1 is DFQATT and CDR2 SNEGSKA (reference sequence). The CDR3 loop spans 14 amino acids. The CDR3 region has the DNA TGCAGTGCTGTACAGGGGTCGTATAATTCACCCCTCCACTTT. Translating it yields CSAVQGSYNSPLHF.

This clonotype showed up many times. The rearrangement joins TRBV7-8 to TRBJ1-4, with a weak D call TRBD1 (5 bases). Trimming took off 4 bases at V and 5 bases at J, with 11 bases between the two ends. Germline CDR1 SGHVS, CDR2 FQNEAQ. The CDR3 is 14 residues long. In nucleotides, the CDR3 is TGTGCCAGCAGCTCGACAGAAGTCAATGAAAAACTGTTTTTT. Translation: CASSSTEVNEKLFF.

This clonotype was seen repeatedly, ten times or more. The chain employs TRBV7-2 and TRBJ1-2; D not certain. V was shortened by 0 bases and J by 7 bases, with 12 bases between the two germline ends. Germline assignment: CDR1 SGHTA and CDR2 FQGNSA. The CDR3 extends over 14 amino acids. The CDR3 loop reads CASSLASSAVGYTF. DNA of the CDR3: TGTGCCAGCAGCTTAGCCTCATCCGCCGTTGGCTACACCTTC.

This chain connects TRBV20-1 to TRBJ2-7; 12 bases map to TRBD1. Germline CDR1 reads DFQATT; CDR2 reads SNEGSKA (reference sequence). The CDR3 is 17 residues long. J was trimmed by 3 bases and V by 4 bases; bases with no gene match: 13. The CDR3 region has the DNA TGCAGTGCTACTCCGGGACAGGGGGCTTCATCCGGCTACGAGCAGTACTTC. Translation gives CSATPGQGASSGYEQYF.

This clonotype was picked up one time. The chain uses TRBV19 and TRBJ1-1; the D gene is possibly TRBD1 (6 bases). The CDR3 has 12 residues. The germline gives CDR1 LNHDA, CDR2 SQIVND (reference sequence). V shed 5 bases and J shed 7 bases, with 11 bases lying between them. The CDR3 loop reads CASSGGLVEAFF. In DNA form, the CDR3 reads TGTGCCAGTAGTGGGGGGCTGGTTGAAGCTTTCTTT.

This clonotype has a handful of counts. The chain employs TRBV2 and TRBJ1-5; D perhaps matches TRBD1 (5 bases). The ends were cut back, 5 bases at V and 2 bases at J, with 13 bases in the middle. The CDR3 loop spans 15 amino acids. Germline loops: CDR1 SNHLY, CDR2 FYNNEI. In DNA form, the CDR3 reads TGTGCCAGCAGTCGCTTTTGGGGGGGCAATCAGCCCCAGCATTTT. It encodes CASSRFWGGNQPQHF.